The T cell receptor (beta chain) under discussion was sequenced for a study of early T cells in non-severe SARS-CoV-2 infection. The study, taken as a whole, reports: Sequences matched to VDJdb favored anti-spike CD8 responses, while private and CD4 specificities were missed.

This clonotype came up a few times. Its antigen is unknown. The trim removed 2 bases at V and 1 base at J, leaving 8 bases unmatched. The CDR3 has 18 residues. CDR1 SGHTA and CDR2 FQGTGA come from the germline V gene. TCRdb itself ran the 5' RACE reads through MiXCR, one entry per CDR3 protein. Of approximately 56,000 distinct CDR3 sequences in the sample, about 16% were seen once. This sample comprised whole blood, obtained at baseline. This TCR derives from an adult who was a healthcare worker with PCR-confirmed SARS-CoV-2 infection or an uninfected control (not recorded which). V is TRBV7-3 and J is TRBJ2-1; 10 nucleotides line up with TRBD2. The CDR3 region has the DNA TGTGCCAGCAGCTTATCCCCCCTAGCGGGAGTGTCCTACAATGAGCAGTTCTTC. Amino acids: CASSLSPLAGVSYNEQFF.